Following are 29 T cell receptor beta chains from one sample sequenced in a study of cytomegalovirus exposure and HLA in healthy donors. In the PCR, 60 Vbeta and 13 Jbeta primers were used. Clones were read by immunoSEQ multiplex PCR, and TCRdb kept only the in-frame ones, dropping some. The table includes roughly 150,000 clones, around 73% detected once. Sequenced: PBMCs. These receptors all come from a male donor in good health and CMV-seronegative.

The chain has TRBV2 and TRBJ1-1; 9 nucleotides match TRBD1. Germline-derived CDR1 and CDR2 are SNHLY and FYNNEI. The ends lost 7 bases at V and 11 bases at J; junction bases unmatched: 11. The length of the CDR3 is 13 residues. CDR3 bases: TGTGCCAGCAAGACAGGGGGACTTAGGGGGGCTTTCTTT. This encodes CASKTGGLRGAFF. Filled out from reference TRBV2 and TRBJ1-1, the complete variable domain reads EPEVTQTPSHQVTQMGQEVILRCVPISNHLYFYWYRQILGQKVEFLVSFYNNEISEKSEIFDDQFSVERPDGSNFTLKIRSTKLEDSAMYFCASKTGGLRGAFFGQGTRLTVV.

This clone has just one count. This chain connects TRBV5-4 to TRBJ2-5; D not certain. Germline V gene lookup returns CDR1 SGHNT and CDR2 YYREEE (reference sequence). This CDR3 has 13 amino acids. Trimming shortened V by 2 bases and J by 6 bases, and 11 bases separated the two germline ends. As DNA, the CDR3 is TGTGCCAGCAGCTTCGGTGCCGTGAAGACCCAGTACTTC. It codes for CASSFGAVKTQYF.

The chain combines TRBV6-5 with TRBJ2-7; the match to TRBD2 covers 12 bases. Losses at the gene ends were 4 bases for V and 6 bases for J; bases not matched to a gene: 4. Germline CDR1 is MNHEY and CDR2 is SVGAGI. The CDR3 is made up of 14 amino acids. The DNA of the CDR3 is TGTGCCAGCAGTTTAACACTAGCGGGAGGCGAGCAGTACTTC. It translates to CASSLTLAGGEQYF.

The V call is TRBV6-1, the J call TRBJ1-2, with 9 bases fitting TRBD1. J lost 4 bases, V lost 1 base, and 4 bases had no gene match. Germline values: CDR1 MNHNS, CDR2 SASEGT. There are 15 residues in the CDR3. CDR3 DNA sequence: TGTGCCAGCAGTGAAGAGGGGACAGGGATCTATGGCTACACCTTC. It codes for CASSEEGTGIYGYTF.

This clone was recorded a few times. The chain combines TRBV7-8 with TRBJ1-5; 7 nucleotides line up with TRBD1. This CDR3 has 16 amino acids. Germline CDR1 SGHVS, CDR2 FQNEAQ. With V trimmed by 5 bases and J by 3 bases, 10 bases remained unmatched. The CDR3 bases are TGTGCCAGCAGCCTCACCTTGACAGGGATCAATCAGCCCCAGCATTTT. Its translation: CASSLTLTGINQPQHF.

The genes are TRBV20-1 and TRBJ1-1, with D possibly matching TRBD1 (5 bases). The CDR3 has 11 residues. V lost 5 bases, J lost 7 bases, and 11 bases lay in between. From germline, CDR1 is DFQATT and CDR2 SNEGSKA (reference sequence). In DNA form, the CDR3 reads TGCAGTGCTTTGGAGGGACTTGAAGCTTTCTTT. Translating it yields CSALEGLEAFF.

The chain is built from TRBV7-8 and TRBJ1-1; TRBD1 aligns across 7 bases. Germline V gene data show CDR1 as SGHVS and CDR2 as FQNEAQ. V shed 5 bases and J 0 bases; nucleotides not matched to a gene: 6. This CDR3 comprises 15 residues. The CDR3 spells CASSGGGTVNTEAFF. For the CDR3, the DNA is TGTGCCAGCAGCGGGGGTGGGACAGTGAACACTGAAGCTTTCTTT. Together with reference TRBV7-8 and TRBJ1-1, the CDR3 gives the full variable domain: GAGVSQSPRYKVAKRGQDVALRCDPISGHVSLFWYQQALGQGPEFLTYFQNEAQLDKSGLPSDRFFAERPEGSVSTLKIQRTQQEDSAVYLCASSGGGTVNTEAFFGQGTRLTVV.

V is TRBV13 and J is TRBJ1-2, with TRBD1 identical over 7 bases. The CDR3 sequence is 12 residues long. Germline CDR1 PRHDT, CDR2 FYEKMQ (reference sequence). The V and J ends lost 4 bases and 6 bases, in that order; junction bases with no gene match: 2. CDR3 DNA sequence: TGTGCCAGCAGCTCTCAGGGGGATGGCTACACCTTC. This sequence encodes CASSSQGDGYTF.

The CDR3 nucleotides are TGTGCCACCAGCAGAGGGGGGGGAGAATCACCCCTCCACTTT. Protein product: CATSRGGGESPLHF. The V gene is TRBV15, the J gene TRBJ1-6, with D perhaps matching TRBD1 (5 bases). V was cut by 1 base and J by 10 bases, with 11 bases left in between. Germline CDR1 LNHNV, CDR2 YYDKDF (reference sequence). The CDR3 runs to 14 residues.

The chain employs TRBV4-2 and TRBJ2-7, with TRBD1 matching 8 bases. Losses at the gene ends were 4 bases for V and 7 bases for J; bases not matched to a gene: 12. This CDR3 is built from 15 residues. Germline lookup yields CDR1 LGHNA and CDR2 YNFKEQ. This CDR3 is CASSRQTSGGAEQYF. Written as DNA, the CDR3 is TGTGCCAGCAGCCGCCAAACTTCAGGGGGCGCGGAGCAGTACTTC.

The rearrangement links TRBV9 to TRBJ2-1; maybe TRBD1 (5 bases). Germline-derived CDR1 and CDR2 are SGDLS and YYNGEE. V was shortened by 4 bases and J by 5 bases, with 10 bases between the two germline ends. The CDR3 consists of 13 residues. This CDR3 is CASSLQAHNEQFF. The CDR3 DNA follows: TGTGCCAGCAGCTTACAGGCCCACAATGAGCAGTTCTTC. Full variable domain (remainder filled in from reference TRBV9 and TRBJ2-1): DSGVTQTPKHLITATGQRVTLRCSPRSGDLSVYWYQQSLDQGLQFLIQYYNGEERAKGNILERFSAQQFPDLHSELNLSSLELGDSALYFCASSLQAHNEQFFGPGTRLTVL.

This chain uses TRBV28 with TRBJ2-1; tentatively, D is TRBD2 (6 bases). Germline assignment: CDR1 MDHEN and CDR2 SYDVKM. The CDR3 has 14 residues. V was pared by 3 bases and J by 4 bases, with 10 bases between. The CDR3 sequence is CASSFDRGYNEQFF. CDR3 DNA sequence: TGTGCCAGCAGTTTTGATCGGGGGTACAATGAGCAGTTCTTC.

The CDR3 loop is CASSPRTGSTDTQYF. CDR3 nucleotide sequence: TGCGCCAGCAGCCCCCGTACGGGGTCCACAGATACGCAGTATTTT. This sequence joins TRBV4-1 and TRBJ2-3, with D possibly matching TRBD2 (5 bases). Germline CDR1 and CDR2: MGHRA and YSYEKL. The CDR3 consists of 15 residues. V dropped 4 bases and J dropped 2 bases, with 13 bases sitting between them.

V usage is TRBV9 and J usage is TRBJ2-1; 16 bases match TRBD2. CDR3 length: 20 amino acids. J lost 0 bases, V lost 4 bases, and 10 bases had no gene match. Germline V lookup: CDR1 SGDLS, CDR2 YYNGEE. CDR3 in DNA: TGTGCCAGCAGCCCCCCTACCGGGACTAGCGGGGGGGGCTCCTACAATGAGCAGTTCTTC. It codes for CASSPPTGTSGGGSYNEQFF.

This chain uses TRBV6-6 with TRBJ1-1; no definite D call. Germline CDR1 MNHNY, CDR2 SVGAGI (reference sequence). V dropped 7 bases and J dropped 2 bases, with 8 bases sitting between them. The CDR3 has 12 residues. CDR3 coding DNA: TGTGCCAGCAACGAGGGCAACACTGAAGCTTTCTTT. Its translation: CASNEGNTEAFF.

The chain links TRBV5-6 to TRBJ2-5; 9 bases agree with TRBD1. V shed 3 bases and J 4 bases; nucleotides not matched to a gene: 4. Per germline, CDR1 SGHDT and CDR2 YYEEEE. This CDR3 comprises 14 residues. CDR3 sequence (DNA): TGTGCCAGCAGCTCAACAGGGGGCAGAGAGACCCAGTACTTC. Protein product: CASSSTGGRETQYF.

This sequence joins TRBV7-9 and TRBJ1-4, with D hard to call. Germline V gene data show CDR1 as SEHNR and CDR2 as FQNEAQ (reference sequence). The CDR3 has 14 amino acids. The ends were cut back, 0 bases at V and 0 bases at J, with 2 bases in the middle. CDR3 region: CASSLASTNEKLFF. The DNA for the CDR3 is TGTGCCAGCAGCTTAGCCTCAACTAATGAAAAACTGTTTTTT.

This clone was picked up a small number of times. The chain employs TRBV6-5 and TRBJ2-2, with D possibly being TRBD2 (5 bases). Between the trimmed V and J ends, which lost 10 bases and 2 bases, there was a span of 14 bases. The CDR3 runs 14 residues. CDR1 is MNHEY and CDR2 is SVGAGI in the germline V gene. In DNA, the CDR3 is TGTGCCACCTCCCCGGAGGTAAACACCGGGGAGCTGTTTTTT. As protein: CATSPEVNTGELFF.

The CDR3 loop is CASSPLEISFSSGTEAFF. The CDR3 DNA sequence: TGTGCCAGCTCACCACTGGAGATATCATTCTCTTCGGGCACTGAAGCTTTCTTT. The chain employs TRBV18 and TRBJ1-1; D remains ambiguous. This CDR3 is built from 18 residues. V was shortened by 1 base and J by 4 bases, with 22 bases between the two germline ends. CDR1 is KGHSH and CDR2 is LQKENI in the germline V gene.

The chain uses TRBV7-8 and TRBJ1-5, with D unresolved. Trimming removed 5 bases at V and 2 bases at J, with 10 bases between. CDR3 length: 14 residues. Germline V gene sequence: CDR1 SGHVS, CDR2 FQNEAQ. CDR3 loop: CASSPSAGNQPQHF. The DNA of the CDR3 is TGTGCCAGCAGCCCCAGCGCCGGCAATCAGCCCCAGCATTTT.

Only one count was recorded for this clone. V is TRBV7-9 and J is TRBJ2-1, with 9 bases lining up with TRBD2. V lost 1 base, J lost 2 bases, and 3 bases stayed unmatched. CDR1 and CDR2 from the germline V gene are SEHNR and FQNEAQ (reference sequence). The CDR3 runs to 16 residues. Here the CDR3 reads CASSLVAGVPYNEQFF. DNA for the CDR3: TGTGCCAGCAGCTTAGTAGCGGGAGTTCCCTACAATGAGCAGTTCTTC.

Notes on this clone: A junction end diverges from the germline sequence, so it may reflect a read error. This chain joins TRBV6-1 and TRBJ1-5; 8 bases map to TRBD1. The CDR3 is 15 residues long. Germline values: CDR1 MNHNS, CDR2 SASEGT. The CDR3 spells CASREGQGGNQPQHF. The CDR3 region has the DNA TGTGCCAGCAGGGAAGGACAGGGAGGCAATCAGCCCCAGCATTTT.

The genes are TRBV28 and TRBJ1-4, with D unresolved. Germline V lookup: CDR1 MDHEN, CDR2 SYDVKM. V dropped 8 bases and J dropped 8 bases, with 24 bases sitting between them. This CDR3 is 16 amino acids long. In DNA, the CDR3 is TGTGCCAGCGAACCCTCCCTCAGTGTAATACCGGAAAAACTGTTTTTT. Protein sequence: CASEPSLSVIPEKLFF.

The rearrangement joins TRBV4-3 to TRBJ1-4; tentatively, D is TRBD1 (6 bases). Per germline, CDR1 LGHNA and CDR2 YSLEER. The CDR3 length is 16 residues. V lost 3 bases, J lost 2 bases, and 13 bases lay in between. The CDR3 protein is CASSQVTGSTNEKLFF. The CDR3 DNA follows: TGCGCCAGCAGCCAGGTCACAGGGAGCACTAATGAAAAACTGTTTTTT.

This clone has a handful of counts. The J gene is TRBJ1-1, the V gene TRBV28, with D unresolved. The germline gives CDR1 MDHEN, CDR2 SYDVKM. CDR3 length: 12 amino acids. Trimming left V 2 bases short and J 5 bases short, with 6 bases between. The CDR3 DNA reads as TGTGCCAGCAGTTTAATACGGACTGAAGCTTTCTTT. It translates to CASSLIRTEAFF.

The rearrangement joins TRBV27 to TRBJ2-2, with D perhaps TRBD2 (6 bases). The germline gives CDR1 MNHEY, CDR2 SMNVEV (reference sequence). Trimming took off 0 bases at V and 4 bases at J, with 9 bases between the two ends. This CDR3 is built from 15 residues. The CDR3 is CASSLSWRVTGELFF. CDR3 sequence (DNA): TGTGCCAGCAGTTTATCGTGGAGGGTCACCGGGGAGCTGTTTTTT.

This clone was counted once. The chain links TRBV2 to TRBJ1-5, with 11 positions matching TRBD1. Germline loops: CDR1 SNHLY, CDR2 FYNNEI. Trimming took 6 bases from V and 5 from J; bases not matched to a gene: 6. The CDR3 length is 15 residues. The CDR3 region is CASSGTGGADQPQHF. In DNA form, the CDR3 reads TGTGCCAGCAGCGGGACAGGGGGTGCCGATCAGCCCCAGCATTTT.

The table lists this clone with a few counts. Written as DNA, the CDR3 is TGTGCCAGCAGTACGTCCGGGACAGGGGGTTACGAGCAGTACTTC. Translating it yields CASSTSGTGGYEQYF. V is TRBV6-6 and J is TRBJ2-7, with 11 bases aligning to TRBD1. The J segment lost 4 bases and the V segment lost 5 bases, leaving 7 bases of the junction unmatched. Looked up from germline, CDR1 is MNHNY and CDR2 is SVGAGI (reference sequence). CDR3 length equals 15 residues.

This rearrangement joins TRBV7-3 to TRBJ2-1; 14 bases agree with TRBD2. Germline V gives CDR1 SGHTA, CDR2 FQGTGA. The junction had 12 bases not matched to a gene; V was cut back by 4 bases and J by 7 bases. There are 18 residues in the CDR3. CDR3 amino acids: CASSSPQGGLAGGNEQFF. CDR3 DNA sequence: TGTGCCAGCAGCTCGCCCCAGGGTGGACTAGCGGGAGGTAATGAGCAGTTCTTC.